A single TCR beta chain is shown here with its context. The antigen is undetermined. The primer mix had 60 Vbeta and 13 Jbeta primers. Per the study methods: In a later analysis, some 10 million of tens of millions of unique beta chains occurred in at least two donors. Clones were read by immunoSEQ multiplex PCR, and TCRdb kept only the in-frame ones, dropping some. V and J calls plus clone size are reproduced from that table; the DNA served to infer D and trimming. The repertoire table contains 30,000 to 35,000 clones. These data belong to a study of cytomegalovirus exposure and HLA in healthy donors. Study information: In an early release, HLA-typed donors contributed 80 million to 95 million unique TCR sequences. Whole-study results and caveats: Presence/absence analyses treated sequencing depth as roughly uniform across donors.

This CDR3 spans 13 amino acids. CDR1 and CDR2 (germline): MDHEN, SYDVKM. Trimming cost V 6 bases and J 3 bases, with 11 bases left between them. J is TRBJ1-2 and V is TRBV28, with D perhaps TRBD1 (6 bases). Material for sequencing was PBMCs. The sequence came from a woman aged 40 to 55 in good health and CMV-seropositive. The CDR3: CASRSQGDYGYTF. The CDR3 coding sequence is TGTGCCAGCAGATCACAGGGTGACTATGGCTACACCTTC.